The entry that follows covers one T cell receptor (beta chain) sequence. Its antigen target is currently unknown. Qualities for individual bases were not recorded, and no much larger clone is one base off. Unmatched junction bases come to 6, with V trimmed by 5 bases and J by 1 base. The CDR3 spans 15 residues, from the cysteine through the phenylalanine. Only the CDR3 portion is preserved as DNA: 45 bases, with reading frame beginning at the first base. The germline V gene specifies WSHSY as CDR1 and SAAADI as CDR2. The archived tumor blocks came from patients who had not received neoadjuvant therapy before resection. In the preserved-tissue arm, the study used roughly 33 surgical resection samples taken from more than 20 pancreatic ductal adenocarcinoma patients who had not previously been treated. For the resection arm, ten 5-micron curls of FFPE tumor adjacent to the multiplex immunohistochemistry slide were used for DNA extraction.

The data derive from a study of CXCR4 blockade with PD-1 therapy in pancreatic cancer (dated by TCRdb to the late 2010s). General notes on the study: The study analyzed resected pancreatic ductal adenocarcinoma using multiplex immunohistochemistry and TCRbeta immunosequencing, along with ex vivo slice culture to test PD-1 and CXCR4 blockade. To look at intratumoral heterogeneity, the researchers TCR-sequenced two geographically distinct regions from each of several tumors. Broader findings and caveats from the paper: Because only TCRbeta chains were sequenced, true antigen-specificity overlap among convergent dominant clones remained unconfirmed while awaiting paired alpha-beta single-cell sequencing. A strong correlation was found between the frequency of an amino acid clone and the number of distinct nucleotide rearrangements encoding that clone, which suggests convergent selection driven by common tumor antigens. Clonal expansion was observed in tumors, with a mean productive clonality of about 0.15 compared with 0.05 in healthy blood, but no correlation between clonality and survival was found.

Extracted DNA was used for immunosequencing of TCRbeta CDR3 regions with the immunoSEQ Assay at Adaptive Biotechnologies. The authors' pipeline ran thus. To measure the absolute abundance of each unique TCRbeta CDR3, the sequences were collapsed and filtered. Clonality was defined as 1 minus Pielou's evenness, computed on productive in-frame rearrangements only. For regional overlap, the top 100 nucleotide rearrangements were followed across paired samples, and the Morisita index was used to compare paired samples against unrelated samples. The immunoSEQ Rearrangement Details tool was used to assess whether nucleotide rearrangements converged onto identical amino acid sequences. Held by TCRdb, this immuneACCESS table contains in-frame sequences only and omits some clones. Under half of the omission traces to an unresolved V gene where checked; the cause of the rest is unknown. V and J calls and clone size are copied from that table; D and trimming were computed from the DNA. For this sample there are about 17,000 clones; 72% appear just once. Less than 6% of the sample is in the top ten clones.

The receptor chain draws on TRBV10-2 and TRBJ2-7; TRBD1 fits 9 bases in the junction. The sequencing input was tumor tissue. This TCR came from a human donor with pancreatic ductal adenocarcinoma. The nucleotide sequence is TGCGCCAGCAGTCCAGACAGGGGGTTTTCCTACGAGCAGTACTTC. It specifies CASSPDRGFSYEQYF.